Listed here is a single T cell receptor (beta chain). Antigen unknown. A multiplex PCR was run with 60 Vbeta primers and 13 Jbeta primers. Profiling relied on immunoSEQ multiplex PCR, and the TCRdb table lists in-frame clones only, not all of them. The sample yields roughly 130,000 clones, 65% to 90% seen once. Trimming removed 4 bases at V and 4 bases at J, with 10 bases between. This CDR3 region has 12 residues. Germline values: CDR1 GTSNPN, CDR2 SVGIG (reference sequence). The sample belongs to a study of cytomegalovirus exposure and HLA in healthy donors. Broader study findings: An analysis that came later showed most CMV-associated TCR beta chains appearing HLA-restricted. Earlier results showed most TCR beta V segments being productive about 87% or about 30% of the time. Later on, an analysis showed TCR association rates differing by HLA locus, with DRB1 the most and HLA-C the fewest.

The sequenced sample was PBMCs. This TCR was sampled from a woman between 18 and 30 years old in good health and CMV-seropositive. This sequence joins TRBV30 and TRBJ2-5; D remains ambiguous. CDR3 in DNA: TGTGCCTGGAATGCCCGAGCAGAGACCCAGTACTTC. Its translation: CAWNARAETQYF. Supplemented by reference TRBV30 and TRBJ2-5, the full variable domain reads SQTIHQWPATLVQPVGSPLSLECTVEGTSNPNLYWYRQAAGRGLQLLFYSVGIGQISSEVPQNLSASRPQDRQFILSSKKLLLSDSGFYLCAWNARAETQYFGPGTRLLVL.